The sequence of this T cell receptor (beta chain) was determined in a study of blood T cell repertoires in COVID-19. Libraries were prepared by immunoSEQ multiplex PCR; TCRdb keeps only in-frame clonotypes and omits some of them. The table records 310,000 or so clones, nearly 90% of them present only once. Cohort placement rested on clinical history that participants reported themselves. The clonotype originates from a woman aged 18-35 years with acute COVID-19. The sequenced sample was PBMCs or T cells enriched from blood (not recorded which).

The CDR3: CASSLSTGTDTQYF. As DNA, the CDR3 is TGTGCCAGCAGTTTAAGTACAGGCACAGATACGCAGTATTTT. The V and J genes are TRBV27 and TRBJ2-3; D gene ambiguous. The germline V gene has CDR1 MNHEY and CDR2 SMNVEV (reference sequence). CDR3 length: 14 amino acids. With 2 bases removed from V and 1 base from J, the gap between germline ends came to 7 bases.